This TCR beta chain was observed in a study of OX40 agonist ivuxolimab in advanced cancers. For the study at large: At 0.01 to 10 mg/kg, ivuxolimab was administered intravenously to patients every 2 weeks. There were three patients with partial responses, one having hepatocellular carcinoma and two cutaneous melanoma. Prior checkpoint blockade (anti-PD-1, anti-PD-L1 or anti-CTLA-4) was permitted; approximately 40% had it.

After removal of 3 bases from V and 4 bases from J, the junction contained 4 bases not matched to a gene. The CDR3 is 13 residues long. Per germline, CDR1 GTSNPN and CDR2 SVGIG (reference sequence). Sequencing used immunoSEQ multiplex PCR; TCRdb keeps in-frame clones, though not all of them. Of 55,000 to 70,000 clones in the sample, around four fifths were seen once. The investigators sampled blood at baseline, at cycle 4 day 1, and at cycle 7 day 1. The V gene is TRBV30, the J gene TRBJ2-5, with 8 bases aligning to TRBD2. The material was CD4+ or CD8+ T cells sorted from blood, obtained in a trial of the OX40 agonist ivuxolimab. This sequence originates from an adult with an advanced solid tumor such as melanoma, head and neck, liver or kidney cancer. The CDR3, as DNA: TGTGCCTGGAGCGGGAGGGCCCTAGAGACCCAGTACTTC. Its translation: CAWSGRALETQYF.